Below are 11 T cell receptor beta chains sequenced from a single sample in a study of sequential checkpoint blockade in melanoma. As for treatment: randomized to nivolumab then ipilimumab (arm A) or the reverse (arm B). Some clones are missing from TCRdb's copy, which holds only in-frame ones; the method was immunoSEQ multiplex PCR. This sample has approximately 10,000 clones, with around four fifths found just once. The specimen was CD8+ T cells sorted from blood (inferred from file names), collected from a patient given nivolumab and ipilimumab in sequence. The receptors derive from a human donor with melanoma.

The rearrangement links TRBV14 to TRBJ2-3, with D possibly matching TRBD2 (6 bases). The germline V and J ends were trimmed by 1 base and 0 bases, with 11 bases remaining between them. Germline CDR1 reads SGHDN; CDR2 reads FVKESK. The CDR3 runs 16 residues. DNA of the CDR3: TGTGCCAGCAGCCAAGCCTGGGCGGGAAGCACAGATACGCAGTATTTT. Residues: CASSQAWAGSTDTQYF.

This chain connects TRBV2 to TRBJ1-3; no clear D gene. CDR3 length: 14 amino acids. V lost 8 bases to trimming and J lost 0 bases, with 11 bases between them. Germline V lookup: CDR1 SNHLY, CDR2 FYNNEI. The CDR3 protein is CASSPLASGNTIYF. In nucleotides, the CDR3 is TGTGCCAGCTCTCCCCTGGCCTCTGGAAACACCATATATTTT.

The chain carries TRBV27 and TRBJ1-2, with D possibly matching TRBD1 (5 bases). Germline V gene sequence: CDR1 MNHEY, CDR2 SMNVEV (reference sequence). The germline V and J ends were trimmed by 3 bases and 6 bases, with 11 bases remaining between them. The CDR3 sequence is 13 residues long. CDR3 sequence reads: CASSLSRADGYTF. The CDR3 nucleotides are TGTGCCAGCAGTTTGAGCAGGGCCGATGGCTACACCTTC.

The rearrangement uses TRBV6-5 and TRBJ1-3; D might be TRBD1 (5 bases). CDR3 length: 15 amino acids. With 8 bases removed from V and 2 bases from J, the gap between germline ends came to 16 bases. Germline values: CDR1 MNHEY, CDR2 SVGAGI. CDR3 sequence: CASQGKRVAGNTIYF. The CDR3 region has the DNA TGTGCCAGCCAGGGAAAAAGAGTAGCTGGAAACACCATATATTTT.

The chain combines TRBV27 with TRBJ2-7; 7 nucleotides match TRBD1. The CDR3 has 13 residues. CDR1 is MNHEY and CDR2 is SMNVEV in the germline V gene (reference sequence). The V gene end was trimmed by 5 bases and the J gene end by 3 bases; junction bases not matched to a gene: 4. The CDR3 here is CASSPDRNYEQYF. The CDR3 DNA is TGTGCCAGCAGTCCGGACAGGAACTACGAGCAGTACTTC.

CDR3 sequence: CASSIGPTSGASTDTQYF. As DNA, the CDR3 is TGTGCCAGTAGTATAGGGCCGACTAGCGGGGCTAGCACAGATACGCAGTATTTT. The V and J genes are TRBV19 and TRBJ2-3; 11 nucleotides match TRBD2. The CDR3 extends over 18 amino acids. In germline, CDR1 is LNHDA, CDR2 SQIVND (reference sequence). Germline trimming cut 1 base from V and 0 bases from J; bases unmatched to any gene: 6.

The V and J genes are TRBV7-3 and TRBJ1-5; TRBD1 matches at 9 bases. With 5 bases clipped from V and 7 bases from J, the junction kept 6 bases outside the gene matches. CDR1 and CDR2 (germline): SGHTA, FQGTGA. The CDR3 totals 14 residues. CDR3 protein: CASSLTGGGQPQHF. The DNA of the CDR3 is TGTGCCAGCAGCCTGACAGGGGGGGGGCAGCCCCAGCATTTT. The full variable domain, with the rest looked up from reference TRBV7-3 and TRBJ1-5, is GAGVSQTPSNKVTEKGKYVELRCDPISGHTALYWYRQSLGQGPEFLIYFQGTGAADDSGLPNDRFFAVRPEGSVSTLKIQRTERGDSAVYLCASSLTGGGQPQHFGDGTRLSIL.

The genes are TRBV13 and TRBJ1-2; D is possibly TRBD1 (6 bases). Germline loops: CDR1 PRHDT, CDR2 FYEKMQ (reference sequence). This CDR3 is built from 13 residues. Deletions cut 5 bases from V and 3 bases from J, with 10 bases between. The CDR3 loop reads CASSPWTDYGYTF. In DNA, the CDR3 is TGTGCCAGCAGCCCGTGGACAGACTATGGCTACACCTTC.

The rearrangement links TRBV6-1 to TRBJ2-7, with TRBD1 identical over 7 bases. This CDR3 is 15 amino acids long. J lost 6 bases, V lost 0 bases, and 8 bases had no gene match. Germline-derived CDR1 and CDR2 are MNHNS and SASEGT. Written as DNA, the CDR3 is TGTGCCAGCAGTGAAGCGCTATCAGGGGGTGCCGAGCAGTACTTC. This translates into CASSEALSGGAEQYF.

V usage is TRBV28 and J usage is TRBJ2-5; tentative D call: TRBD1 (7 bases). The V end lost 4 bases, the J end lost 4 bases, and 10 bases lay between the germline ends. CDR3 size: 13 residues. Looked up from germline, CDR1 is MDHEN and CDR2 is SYDVKM. The DNA of the CDR3 is TGTGCCAGCAGTTGGAGGGGGCGAGAGACCCAGTACTTC. Protein: CASSWRGRETQYF.

In its sample, this clone was seen a few times. The chain couples TRBV7-9 to TRBJ1-1; D unresolved. The CDR3 has 15 amino acids. The germline CDR1 and CDR2 sequences are SEHNR and FQNEAQ (reference sequence). Trimming removed 0 bases at V and 11 bases at J, with 19 bases between. The CDR3 nucleotides are TGTGCCAGCAGCTTAGCGGTAGAGGGTGGGATACGGGCTTTCTTT. Its protein is CASSLAVEGGIRAFF.